Below, 21 T cell receptor beta chains from the same sample are listed, as sequenced in a study of cytomegalovirus exposure and HLA in healthy donors. PCR amplification relied on 60 Vbeta primers (plus 13 Jbeta primers). Repertoires were generated with immunoSEQ multiplex PCR, while TCRdb's copy carries only in-frame clones and drops some. The sample records tens of thousands of clones, less than 85% being singletons. Material for sequencing was PBMCs. These receptors were collected from a woman aged 55-70 years in good health and CMV-seropositive.

The chain recombines TRBV7-9 with TRBJ2-5; 8 bases match TRBD1. Germline-derived CDR1 and CDR2 are SEHNR and FQNEAQ (reference sequence). This CDR3 region has 13 residues. J was trimmed by 2 bases and V by 6 bases; bases with no gene match: 2. The CDR3 DNA follows: TGTGCCAGCAGTCGGACAGGGCAAGAGACCCAGTACTTC. Residues: CASSRTGQETQYF.

This chain connects TRBV10-2 to TRBJ2-3; 10 bases align to TRBD2. The CDR3 is 14 residues long. With 6 bases clipped from V and 4 bases from J, the junction kept 4 bases outside the gene matches. Looked up from germline, CDR1 is WSHSY and CDR2 is SAAADI. CDR3 protein: CASRLAGNSDTQYF. DNA for the CDR3: TGCGCCAGCAGACTAGCGGGGAATTCAGATACGCAGTATTTT.

The rearrangement uses TRBV6-5 and TRBJ2-7; D might be TRBD2 (6 bases). Germline CDR1 and CDR2: MNHEY and SVGAGI. The CDR3 length is 14 residues. Trimming left V 6 bases short and J 5 bases short, with 17 bases between. In nucleotides, the CDR3 is TGTGCCAGCAGACTTAGCGGCTCTACAGACGAGCAGTACTTC. Amino acids: CASRLSGSTDEQYF.

The rearrangement joins TRBV2 to TRBJ2-2, with 13 bases fitting TRBD2. The length of the CDR3 is 14 residues. Germline-derived CDR1 and CDR2 are SNHLY and FYNNEI. J lost 6 bases, V lost 6 bases, and 1 base had no gene match. In nucleotides, the CDR3 is TGTGCCAGCAGGGGACTAGCGGGGTCCGGGGAGCTGTTTTTT. It encodes CASRGLAGSGELFF.

The chain has TRBV9 and TRBJ1-6; 7 bases agree with TRBD1. The ends lost 3 bases at V and 7 bases at J; junction bases unmatched: 10. The germline V gene has CDR1 SGDLS and CDR2 YYNGEE. CDR3 length: 16 amino acids. CDR3 nucleotides: TGTGCCAGCAGCGGGGGGGCGGGACAGCTCAATTCACCCCTCCACTTT. This codes for CASSGGAGQLNSPLHF.

This chain uses TRBV18 with TRBJ1-1; TRBD1 aligns across 7 bases. The germline CDR1 and CDR2 sequences are KGHSH and LQKENI. V lost 3 bases and J lost 8; bases outside the gene matches: 12. The CDR3 has 15 residues. CDR3 in DNA: TGTGCCAGCTCACCGCAAGCAGGGACAGACCGAGAAGCTTTCTTT. Protein sequence: CASSPQAGTDREAFF. Full variable domain (remainder filled in from reference TRBV18 and TRBJ1-1): NAGVMQNPRHLVRRRGQEARLRCSPMKGHSHVYWYRQLPEEGLKFMVYLQKENIIDESGMPKERFSAEFPKEGPSILRIQQVVRGDSAAYFCASSPQAGTDREAFFGQGTRLTVV.

The V gene is TRBV19, the J gene TRBJ1-5; 9 bases fit TRBD1. Unmatched junction bases numbered 7, after V lost 1 base and J lost 3 bases. This CDR3 contains 17 residues. In germline, CDR1 is LNHDA, CDR2 SQIVND (reference sequence). CDR3 residues: CASSIVPGTGLNQPQHF. As DNA, the CDR3 is TGTGCCAGTAGTATAGTCCCCGGGACAGGGCTCAATCAGCCCCAGCATTTT. Full variable domain (remainder filled in from reference TRBV19 and TRBJ1-5): DGGITQSPKYLFRKEGQNVTLSCEQNLNHDAMYWYRQDPGQGLRLIYYSQIVNDFQKGDIAEGYSVSREKKESFPLTVTSAQKNPTAFYLCASSIVPGTGLNQPQHFGDGTRLSIL.

This clone was seen a few times. V usage is TRBV18 and J usage is TRBJ1-1; the D gene is possibly TRBD1 (6 bases). The CDR3 runs to 16 residues. Trimming cost V 1 base and J 3 bases, with 15 bases left between them. The germline gives CDR1 KGHSH, CDR2 LQKENI. The CDR3 here is CASSPRNTGIYTEAFF. The DNA for the CDR3 is TGTGCCAGCTCACCACGGAATACAGGGATTTACACTGAAGCTTTCTTT.

This clone has a single count. The chain has TRBV30 and TRBJ1-6, with D maybe TRBD1 (5 bases). Germline assignment: CDR1 GTSNPN and CDR2 SVGIG (reference sequence). The CDR3 is 13 amino acids. Trimming left V 8 bases short and J 9 bases short, with 17 bases between. CDR3 loop: CATKRGGSSPLHF. The CDR3, as DNA: TGTGCCACAAAACGGGGGGGTAGTTCACCCCTCCACTTT.

The chain links TRBV19 to TRBJ1-2, with TRBD1 identical over 9 bases. The length of the CDR3 is 14 residues. Germline trimming cut 6 bases from V and 7 bases from J; bases unmatched to any gene: 9. Germline values: CDR1 LNHDA, CDR2 SQIVND (reference sequence). CDR3 amino acids: CASSRQGGVPGYTF. Here the CDR3 DNA reads TGTGCCAGTAGCCGACAGGGGGGCGTCCCTGGCTACACCTTC.

This clone was detected a few times. The V gene is TRBV5-1, the J gene TRBJ2-1; 12 bases align to TRBD2. Germline V gene lookup returns CDR1 SGHRS and CDR2 YFSETQ. V dropped 4 bases and J dropped 6; count of bases not matched to a gene: 11. The CDR3 loop spans 17 amino acids. The CDR3 loop is CASSPSGLAGLVNEQFF. DNA for the CDR3: TGCGCCAGCAGCCCTTCGGGACTAGCGGGTTTAGTCAATGAGCAGTTCTTC.

There are many counts of this clone. The V call is TRBV18, the J call TRBJ1-6; the D gene is possibly TRBD1 (5 bases). The CDR3 loop spans 15 amino acids. Germline lookup yields CDR1 KGHSH and CDR2 LQKENI. The V and J ends lost 3 bases and 6 bases respectively, with 12 bases between them. The CDR3 region is CASSPSGAINSPLHF. As DNA, the CDR3 is TGTGCCAGCTCACCGAGCGGGGCAATTAATTCACCCCTCCACTTT.

In this sample, this clone turned up a few times. The chain employs TRBV29-1 and TRBJ1-2, with TRBD1 matching 8 bases. Trimming took 6 bases from V and 6 from J; bases not matched to a gene: 6. Germline values: CDR1 SQVTM, CDR2 ANQGSEA. This CDR3 has 12 residues. The CDR3 coding sequence is TGCAGCGTCACGGGACAGGAAAATGGCTACACCTTC. Translation gives CSVTGQENGYTF. Based on the CDR3 plus reference TRBV29-1 and TRBJ1-2, the full variable domain is SAVISQKPSRDICQRGTSLTIQCQVDSQVTMMFWYRQQPGQSLTLIATANQGSEATYESGFVIDKFPISRPNLTFSTLTVSNMSPEDSSIYLCSVTGQENGYTFGSGTRLTVV.

The chain recombines TRBV7-2 with TRBJ2-5, with TRBD2 matching over 7 bases. Germline V gene sequence: CDR1 SGHTA, CDR2 FQGNSA. The CDR3 is made up of 16 amino acids. V was clipped by 6 bases and J by 5 bases; unmatched bases: 15. CDR3 region: CASSTHASGNGETQYF. Here the CDR3 DNA reads TGTGCCAGCAGTACGCACGCCAGCGGGAACGGGGAGACCCAGTACTTC.

This chain joins TRBV14 and TRBJ2-1; unclear D gene. Germline V gives CDR1 SGHDN, CDR2 FVKESK. Trimming left V 5 bases short and J 2 bases short, with 13 bases between. The CDR3 length is 15 residues. The CDR3 region is CASSITLLAYNEQFF. The CDR3 DNA sequence: TGTGCCAGCAGCATCACCCTATTGGCCTACAATGAGCAGTTCTTC.

This chain uses TRBV7-2 with TRBJ1-5, with D hard to call. The CDR3 is made up of 13 amino acids. Between the trimmed V and J ends, which lost 6 bases and 4 bases, there was a span of 10 bases. CDR1 is SGHTA and CDR2 is FQGNSA in the germline V gene. The CDR3 region is CASSEGRNQPQHF. The CDR3 region has the DNA TGTGCCAGCAGTGAGGGCCGGAATCAGCCCCAGCATTTT. The variable domain in full, completed from reference TRBV7-2 and TRBJ1-5, reads GAGVSQSPSNKVTEKGKDVELRCDPISGHTALYWYRQSLGQGLEFLIYFQGNSAPDKSGLPSDRFSAERTGGSVSTLTIQRTQQEDSAVYLCASSEGRNQPQHFGDGTRLSIL.

The chain employs TRBV14 and TRBJ2-5; 7 positions match TRBD1. The V and J ends lost 0 bases and 7 bases, in that order; junction bases with no gene match: 5. Germline CDR1 is SGHDN and CDR2 is FVKESK. The CDR3 is made up of 14 amino acids. The CDR3 sequence is CASSQDRGKWTQYF. The CDR3 DNA reads TGTGCCAGCAGCCAAGACAGGGGGAAATGGACCCAGTACTTC. The full variable domain, with the rest looked up from reference TRBV14 and TRBJ2-5, is EAGVTQFPSHSVIEKGQTVTLRCDPISGHDNLYWYRRVMGKEIKFLLHFVKESKQDESGMPNNRFLAERTGGTYSTLKVQPAELEDSGVYFCASSQDRGKWTQYFGPGTRLLVL.

This chain uses TRBV10-1 with TRBJ2-2, with TRBD1 identical over 10 bases. Germline V gives CDR1 WNHNN, CDR2 SYGVQD (reference sequence). The ends lost 7 bases at V and 4 bases at J; junction bases unmatched: 6. The CDR3 has 15 amino acids. For the CDR3, the DNA is TGCGCCAGCAAGCCGGGACAGGGGACCACCGGGGAGCTGTTTTTT. This sequence encodes CASKPGQGTTGELFF.

The V call is TRBV15, the J call TRBJ2-7, with D hard to call. The CDR3 loop spans 15 amino acids. V shed 4 bases and J shed 0 bases, with 13 bases lying between them. Germline CDR1 reads LNHNV; CDR2 reads YYDKDF (reference sequence). CDR3 sequence reads: CATSISRLHSYEQYF. CDR3 coding DNA: TGTGCCACCAGCATTAGCCGTCTACACTCCTACGAGCAGTACTTC. Supplemented by reference TRBV15 and TRBJ2-7, the full variable domain reads DAMVIQNPRYQVTQFGKPVTLSCSQTLNHNVMYWYQQKSSQAPKLLFHYYDKDFNNEADTPDNFQSRRPNTSFCFLDIRSPGLGDTAMYLCATSISRLHSYEQYFGPGTRLTVT.

About this clone itself: A read error may account for a junction end that differs from germline. The chain couples TRBV7-9 to TRBJ1-4; 8 bases align to TRBD1. Germline lookup yields CDR1 SEHNR and CDR2 FQNEAQ (reference sequence). This CDR3 has 16 residues. CDR3 in amino acids: CSSSPGQGRWGEKLFF. CDR3 sequence (DNA): TGTTCCAGCAGCCCCGGACAGGGCCGGTGGGGGGAAAAACTGTTTTTT.

J is TRBJ1-1 and V is TRBV19; no firm D call. Germline CDR1 and CDR2: LNHDA and SQIVND (reference sequence). This CDR3 contains 15 residues. V dropped 4 bases and J dropped 0 bases, with 12 bases sitting between them. CDR3 sequence reads: CASSSQFLMNTEAFF. The DNA for the CDR3 is TGTGCCAGTAGTAGCCAGTTTCTTATGAACACTGAAGCTTTCTTT.